Listed below are T cell receptor beta chains from one sample, sequenced in a study of T cell responses to AZD1222 COVID-19 vaccine. Profiling relied on immunoSEQ multiplex PCR, and the TCRdb table lists in-frame clones only, not all of them. Of 150,000 to 170,000 clones listed, about 88% are singletons. Material: peripheral blood, obtained on day 0 of AZD1222 vaccination. These TCRs come from an adult in good health. Both conserved end residues are part of each CDR3. The order of the fields is clone size, D gene, J gene, V gene, CDR3 protein, CDR3 DNA. A D gene is named only where the DNA matches it firmly. Not every row has a clone size; where given, it reads once, few, many or a size class.

clone size: NA
D gene: NA
J gene: TRBJ2-5
V gene: TRBV27
CDR3 protein: CASSTPTGGEFKTQYF
CDR3 DNA: TGTGCCAGCAGTACCCCAACGGGTGGGGAGTTCAAGACCCAGTACTTC

clone size: NA
D gene: NA
J gene: TRBJ2-2
V gene: TRBV15
CDR3 protein: CATSRDWGINTGELFF
CDR3 DNA: TGTGCCACCAGCAGAGATTGGGGCATTAACACCGGGGAGCTGTTTTTT

clone size: NA
D gene: NA
J gene: TRBJ1-3
V gene: TRBV19
CDR3 protein: CASSIASTMARARGNTIYF
CDR3 DNA: TGTGCCAGTAGTATAGCATCAACTATGGCGAGGGCGCGGGGAAACACCATATATTTT

clone size: NA
D gene: NA
J gene: TRBJ2-7
V gene: TRBV6-5
CDR3 protein: CASSRTGATYEQYF
CDR3 DNA: TGTGCCAGCAGTCGAACCGGGGCCACCTACGAGCAGTACTTC

clone size: NA
D gene: TRBD2
J gene: TRBJ2-1
V gene: TRBV5-1
CDR3 protein: CASSRTSGSFNEQFF
CDR3 DNA: TGCGCCAGCAGCCGTACTAGCGGGAGTTTCAATGAGCAGTTCTTC

clone size: NA
D gene: NA
J gene: TRBJ1-1
V gene: TRBV5-1
CDR3 protein: CASSLDGTEAFF
CDR3 DNA: TGCGCCAGCAGCTTGGATGGGACTGAAGCTTTCTTT

clone size: NA
D gene: NA
J gene: TRBJ2-5
V gene: TRBV2
CDR3 protein: CASSERETQYF
CDR3 DNA: TGTGCCAGCAGTGAAAGGGAGACCCAGTACTTC

clone size: few
D gene: TRBD1
J gene: TRBJ2-7
V gene: TRBV7-9
CDR3 protein: CASRPTGGGEQYF
CDR3 DNA: TGTGCCAGCAGGCCGACAGGGGGCGGCGAGCAGTACTTC

clone size: NA
D gene: NA
J gene: TRBJ1-4
V gene: TRBV6-5
CDR3 protein: CASSYGAGELVEKLFF
CDR3 DNA: TGTGCCAGCAGTTACGGGGCGGGGGAGCTTGTTGAAAAACTGTTTTTT

clone size: NA
D gene: TRBD2
J gene: TRBJ2-5
V gene: TRBV19
CDR3 protein: CASSYKRGAQETQYF
CDR3 DNA: TGTGCCAGTAGTTATAAGCGGGGGGCCCAAGAGACCCAGTACTTC

clone size: NA
D gene: TRBD2
J gene: TRBJ2-2
V gene: TRBV3-1/TRBV3-2
CDR3 protein: CASSHLAGVPTGELFF
CDR3 DNA: TGTGCCAGCAGCCACCTAGCGGGAGTGCCCACCGGGGAGCTGTTTTTT

clone size: NA
D gene: NA
J gene: TRBJ1-1
V gene: TRBV3-1/TRBV3-2
CDR3 protein: CASSTGTYAFF
CDR3 DNA: TGTGCCAGCAGTACCGGGACATATGCTTTCTTT

clone size: NA
D gene: TRBD2
J gene: TRBJ2-1
V gene: TRBV24-1
CDR3 protein: CATSLTGGSGAQEQFF
CDR3 DNA: TGTGCCACCAGTCTCACGGGGGGTAGCGGGGCTCAAGAGCAGTTCTTC

clone size: NA
D gene: NA
J gene: TRBJ1-2
V gene: TRBV18
CDR3 protein: CASQPGENYGYTF
CDR3 DNA: TGTGCCAGTCAGCCGGGAGAGAACTATGGCTACACCTTC

clone size: NA
D gene: NA
J gene: TRBJ1-1
V gene: TRBV24-1
CDR3 protein: CATSDFSRSAAFF
CDR3 DNA: TGTGCCACCAGTGATTTCTCCAGGTCGGCGGCTTTCTTT

clone size: NA
D gene: NA
J gene: TRBJ2-3
V gene: TRBV7-3
CDR3 protein: CASSYGPAGYPQYF
CDR3 DNA: TGTGCCAGCAGCTACGGACCCGCGGGGTATCCGCAGTATTTT

clone size: NA
D gene: NA
J gene: TRBJ2-2
V gene: TRBV7-3
CDR3 protein: CASSSRPNTGELFF
CDR3 DNA: TGTGCCAGCAGCTCCCGACCGAACACCGGGGAGCTGTTTTTT

clone size: NA
D gene: NA
J gene: TRBJ1-4
V gene: TRBV3-1/TRBV3-2
CDR3 protein: CASSPRGGSLVGEKLFF
CDR3 DNA: TGTGCCAGCAGCCCGCGCGGGGGATCTCTCGTCGGTGAAAAACTGTTTTTT

clone size: NA
D gene: NA
J gene: TRBJ1-1
V gene: TRBV9
CDR3 protein: CASSPPTMVLSTEAFF
CDR3 DNA: TGTGCCAGCAGCCCACCAACGATGGTCCTAAGCACTGAAGCTTTCTTT

clone size: NA
D gene: NA
J gene: TRBJ1-2
V gene: TRBV6-5
CDR3 protein: CASSYSPVPSFYTF
CDR3 DNA: TGTGCCAGCAGTTACTCCCCGGTTCCGTCTTTCTACACCTTC